In its sample, the clone carrying this T cell receptor beta chain was seen a few times. Its antigen is currently unknown. These data are taken from a study of beta chain features in type 1 diabetes. Overall study findings and caveats: At VDJ recombination sites, type 1 diabetes patients had fewer insertions and more deleted nucleotides. Among patients with Type 1 diabetes, TCRB CDR3s were moderately but significantly shorter in every one of the four CD4+ subsets.

Germline CDR1 MDHEN, CDR2 SYDVKM. The CDR3 is 14 amino acids. V was trimmed by 4 bases and J by 2 bases, leaving 12 bases between them. Expressed TCRB transcripts were sequenced because the isolated RNA had all been reverse transcribed beforehand. Profiled with immunoSEQ multiplex PCR; TCRdb holds only in-frame clones, not every one. Found here are more than 300,000 clones, around 13% of them singletons; the top ten hold less than 0.02%. The TCR was taken from a man aged 18 to 30 in good health. The chain combines TRBV28 with TRBJ2-7, with a tentative D call TRBD1 (6 bases). Sequenced input: naive CD4+ T cells from blood. The DNA of the CDR3 is TGTGCCAGCAGTTCCGCCGGGACAACCTACGAGCAGTACTTC. Translated: CASSSAGTTYEQYF.